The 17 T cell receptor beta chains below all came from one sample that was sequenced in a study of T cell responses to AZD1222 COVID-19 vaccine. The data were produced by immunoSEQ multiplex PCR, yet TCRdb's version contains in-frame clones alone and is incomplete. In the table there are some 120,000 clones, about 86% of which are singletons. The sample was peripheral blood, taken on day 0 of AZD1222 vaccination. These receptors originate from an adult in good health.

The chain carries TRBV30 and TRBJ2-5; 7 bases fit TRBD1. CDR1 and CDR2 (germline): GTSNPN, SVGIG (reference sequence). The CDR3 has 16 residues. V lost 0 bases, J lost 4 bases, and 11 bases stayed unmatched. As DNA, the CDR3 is TGTGCCTGGAGTGTACCGCCGGGTAGGGGGCCAGAGACCCAGTACTTC. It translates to CAWSVPPGRGPETQYF.

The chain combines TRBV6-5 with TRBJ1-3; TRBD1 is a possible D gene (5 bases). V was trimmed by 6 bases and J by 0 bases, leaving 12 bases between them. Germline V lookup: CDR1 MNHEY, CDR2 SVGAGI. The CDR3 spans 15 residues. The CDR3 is CASSRTGDSGNTIYF. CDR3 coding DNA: TGTGCCAGCAGCCGGACGGGGGACTCTGGAAACACCATATATTTT.

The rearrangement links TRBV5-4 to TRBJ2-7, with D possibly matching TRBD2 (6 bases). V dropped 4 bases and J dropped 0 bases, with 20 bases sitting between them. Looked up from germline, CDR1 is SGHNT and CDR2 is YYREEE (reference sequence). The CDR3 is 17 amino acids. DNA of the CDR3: TGTGCCAGCAGCCTTCCGGGTGTTGGCGGGAACTCCTACGAGCAGTACTTC. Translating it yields CASSLPGVGGNSYEQYF.

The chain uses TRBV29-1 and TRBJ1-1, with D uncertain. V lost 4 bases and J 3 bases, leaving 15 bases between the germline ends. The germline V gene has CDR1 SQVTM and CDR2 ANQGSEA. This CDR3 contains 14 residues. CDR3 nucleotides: TGCAGCGTTGGTCTAAAGGGAGGGCACACTGAAGCTTTCTTT. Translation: CSVGLKGGHTEAFF.

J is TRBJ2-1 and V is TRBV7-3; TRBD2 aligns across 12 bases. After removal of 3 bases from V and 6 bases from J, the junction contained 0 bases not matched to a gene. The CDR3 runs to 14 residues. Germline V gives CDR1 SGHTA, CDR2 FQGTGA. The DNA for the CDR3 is TGTGCCAGCAGCTTGGGACTAGCGGGCAATGAGCAGTTCTTC. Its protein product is CASSLGLAGNEQFF. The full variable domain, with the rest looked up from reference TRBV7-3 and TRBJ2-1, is GAGVSQTPSNKVTEKGKYVELRCDPISGHTALYWYRQSLGQGPEFLIYFQGTGAADDSGLPNDRFFAVRPEGSVSTLKIQRTERGDSAVYLCASSLGLAGNEQFFGPGTRLTVL.

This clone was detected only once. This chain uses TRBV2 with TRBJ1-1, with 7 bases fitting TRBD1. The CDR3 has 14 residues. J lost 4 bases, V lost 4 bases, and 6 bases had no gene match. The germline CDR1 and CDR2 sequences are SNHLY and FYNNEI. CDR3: CASSGQGLGTEAFF. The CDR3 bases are TGTGCCAGCAGTGGACAGGGCTTGGGCACTGAAGCTTTCTTT.

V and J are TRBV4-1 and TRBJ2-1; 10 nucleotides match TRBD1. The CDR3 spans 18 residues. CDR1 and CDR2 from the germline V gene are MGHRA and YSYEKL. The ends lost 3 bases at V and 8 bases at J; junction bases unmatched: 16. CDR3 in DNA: TGCGCCAGCAGCCAGATGGGAATCCGGGACAGGGGCATTCATGAGCAGTTCTTC. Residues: CASSQMGIRDRGIHEQFF.

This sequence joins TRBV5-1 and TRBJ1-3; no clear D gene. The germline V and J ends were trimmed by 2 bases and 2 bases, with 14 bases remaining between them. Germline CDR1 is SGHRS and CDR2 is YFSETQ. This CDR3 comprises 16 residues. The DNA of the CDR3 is TGCGCCAGCAGCTTAGGACTCCGGACGGCTGGAAACACCATATATTTT. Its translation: CASSLGLRTAGNTIYF. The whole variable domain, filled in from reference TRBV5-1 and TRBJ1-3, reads KAGVTQTPRYLIKTRGQQVTLSCSPISGHRSVSWYQQTPGQGLQFLFEYFSETQRNKGNFPGRFSGRQFSNSRSEMNVSTLELGDSALYLCASSLGLRTAGNTIYFGEGSWLTVV.

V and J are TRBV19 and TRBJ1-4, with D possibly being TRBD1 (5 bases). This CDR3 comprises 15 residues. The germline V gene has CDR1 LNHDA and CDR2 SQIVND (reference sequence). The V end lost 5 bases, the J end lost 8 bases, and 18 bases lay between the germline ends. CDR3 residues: CASSVLGPTGEKLFF. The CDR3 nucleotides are TGTGCCAGTAGTGTATTGGGACCAACGGGGGAAAAACTGTTTTTT.

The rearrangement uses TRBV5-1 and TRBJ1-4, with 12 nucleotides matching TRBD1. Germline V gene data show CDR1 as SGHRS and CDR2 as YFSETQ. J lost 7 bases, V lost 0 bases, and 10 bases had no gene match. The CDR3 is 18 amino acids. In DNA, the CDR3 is TGCGCCAGCAGCTTGGATCGGGGGACAGGGGGCAGTGGTGAAAAACTGTTTTTT. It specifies CASSLDRGTGGSGEKLFF.

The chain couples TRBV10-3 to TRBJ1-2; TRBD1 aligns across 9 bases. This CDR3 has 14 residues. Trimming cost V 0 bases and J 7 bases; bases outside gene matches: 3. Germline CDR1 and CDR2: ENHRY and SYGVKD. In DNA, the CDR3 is TGTGCCATCAGTGAGTCGGGACAGGGTCGTGGCTACACCTTC. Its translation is CAISESGQGRGYTF.

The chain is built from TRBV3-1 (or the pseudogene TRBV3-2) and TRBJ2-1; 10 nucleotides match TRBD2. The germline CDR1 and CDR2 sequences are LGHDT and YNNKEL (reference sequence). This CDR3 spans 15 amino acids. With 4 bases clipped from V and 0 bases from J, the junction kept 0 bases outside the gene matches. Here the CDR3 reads CASSPSGSSYNEQFF. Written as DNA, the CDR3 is TGTGCCAGCAGCCCTAGCGGGAGCTCCTACAATGAGCAGTTCTTC.

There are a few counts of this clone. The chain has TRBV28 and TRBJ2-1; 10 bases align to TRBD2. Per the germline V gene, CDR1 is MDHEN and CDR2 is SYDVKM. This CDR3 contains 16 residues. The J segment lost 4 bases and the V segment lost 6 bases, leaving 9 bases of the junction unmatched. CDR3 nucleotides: TGTGCCAGCAGCACGCCCGGGACTAGCGTTTACAATGAGCAGTTCTTC. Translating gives CASSTPGTSVYNEQFF.

This CDR3 reads CASSNGDFLTYGYTF. CDR3 coding DNA: TGCGCCAGCAGCAACGGGGACTTTCTCACTTATGGCTACACCTTC. V gene TRBV5-1 combines with J gene TRBJ1-2, with a tentative D call TRBD1 (5 bases). The CDR3 covers 15 residues. Germline V lookup: CDR1 SGHRS, CDR2 YFSETQ. The germline V and J ends were trimmed by 4 bases and 5 bases, with 18 bases remaining between them.

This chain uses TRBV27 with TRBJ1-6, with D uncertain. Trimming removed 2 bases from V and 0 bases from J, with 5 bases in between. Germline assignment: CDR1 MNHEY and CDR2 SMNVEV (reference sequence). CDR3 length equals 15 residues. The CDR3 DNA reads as TGTGCCAGCAGTTTAATAGGCTCCTATAATTCACCCCTCCACTTT. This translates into CASSLIGSYNSPLHF.

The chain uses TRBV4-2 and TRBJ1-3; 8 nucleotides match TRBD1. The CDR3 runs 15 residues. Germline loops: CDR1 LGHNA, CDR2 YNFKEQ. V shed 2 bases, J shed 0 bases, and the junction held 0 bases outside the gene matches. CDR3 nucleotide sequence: TGTGCCAGCAGCCAACAGGGGGCCTCTGGAAACACCATATATTTT. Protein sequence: CASSQQGASGNTIYF.

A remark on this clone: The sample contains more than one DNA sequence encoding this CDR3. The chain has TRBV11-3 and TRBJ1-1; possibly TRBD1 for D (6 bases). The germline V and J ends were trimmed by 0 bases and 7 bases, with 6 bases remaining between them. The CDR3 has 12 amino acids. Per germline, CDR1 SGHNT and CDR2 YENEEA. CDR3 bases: TGTGCCAGCAGCTTAGACAGGGGTGAAGCTTTCTTT. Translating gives CASSLDRGEAFF.